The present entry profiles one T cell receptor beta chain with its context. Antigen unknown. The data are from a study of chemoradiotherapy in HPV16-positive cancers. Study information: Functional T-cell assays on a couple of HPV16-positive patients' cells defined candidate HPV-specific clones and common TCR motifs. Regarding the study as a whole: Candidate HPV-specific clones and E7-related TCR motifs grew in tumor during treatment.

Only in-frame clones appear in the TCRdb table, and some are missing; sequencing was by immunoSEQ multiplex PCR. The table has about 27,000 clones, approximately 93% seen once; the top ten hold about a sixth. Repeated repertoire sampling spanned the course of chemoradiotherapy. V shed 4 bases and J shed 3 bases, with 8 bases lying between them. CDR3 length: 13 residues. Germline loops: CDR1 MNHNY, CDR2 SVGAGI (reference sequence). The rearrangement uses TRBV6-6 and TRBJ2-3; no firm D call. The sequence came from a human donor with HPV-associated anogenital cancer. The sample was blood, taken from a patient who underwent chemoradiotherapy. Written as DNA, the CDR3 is TGTGCCAGCAGTTCAGTAGGGACAGATACGCAGTATTTT. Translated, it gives CASSSVGTDTQYF.